The next 23 T cell receptor beta chains were all read from a single sample in a study of T cell changes during pregnancy in multiple sclerosis. TCRdb's table, derived via immunoSEQ multiplex PCR, lists solely in-frame clones and lacks some. The repertoire holds 85,000 to 90,000 clones, with approximately 90% as singletons. Here the sequenced sample was peripheral blood, taken in the first trimester of pregnancy. Source of these receptors: a female donor in good health, enrolled as a control in a pregnancy study.

The CDR3 DNA follows: TGCGCCAGCAGCCAAGGGACGAAGGGGACCGGGGAGCTGTTTTTT. It codes for CASSQGTKGTGELFF. The V call is TRBV4-1, the J call TRBJ2-2, with D perhaps TRBD1 (5 bases). Germline V CDR1 and CDR2: MGHRA, YSYEKL. The CDR3 runs 15 residues. With 1 base removed from V and 5 bases from J, the gap between germline ends came to 11 bases.

The chain employs TRBV29-1 and TRBJ2-5, with TRBD2 identical over 8 bases. The V gene end was trimmed by 3 bases and the J gene end by 4 bases; junction bases not matched to a gene: 7. The CDR3 covers 14 residues. The germline gives CDR1 SQVTM, CDR2 ANQGSEA. CDR3 sequence reads: CSVELGLGAETQYF. Written as DNA, the CDR3 is TGCAGCGTTGAGTTGGGACTAGGAGCAGAGACCCAGTACTTC.

This clone was counted a single time. This sequence joins TRBV19 and TRBJ1-1, with no clear D. Germline CDR1 and CDR2: LNHDA and SQIVND (reference sequence). Trimming pared 9 bases from V and 3 bases from J, leaving 11 bases between. The CDR3 has 12 amino acids. The CDR3 spells CASKQPHTEAFF. For the CDR3, the DNA is TGTGCCAGCAAACAACCGCACACTGAAGCTTTCTTT. Drawing the rest from reference TRBV19 and TRBJ1-1, the complete variable domain is DGGITQSPKYLFRKEGQNVTLSCEQNLNHDAMYWYRQDPGQGLRLIYYSQIVNDFQKGDIAEGYSVSREKKESFPLTVTSAQKNPTAFYLCASKQPHTEAFFGQGTRLTVV.

The J gene is TRBJ1-5, the V gene TRBV6-5; possibly TRBD1 for D (6 bases). This CDR3 has 14 residues. Trimming shortened V by 6 bases and J by 7 bases, and 16 bases separated the two germline ends. Germline V gene lookup returns CDR1 MNHEY and CDR2 SVGAGI. The CDR3: CASSPQGKNQPQHF. The CDR3 DNA follows: TGTGCCAGCAGCCCTCAGGGGAAGAACCAGCCCCAGCATTTT.

This sequence joins TRBV5-1 and TRBJ1-5, with unresolved D. V was cut by 0 bases and J by 7 bases, with 11 bases left in between. This CDR3 has 14 residues. Germline CDR1 and CDR2: SGHRS and YFSETQ. CDR3 DNA sequence: TGCGCCAGCAGCTTGGATCGGGTAGACCAGCCCCAGCATTTT. Its translation is CASSLDRVDQPQHF.

V usage is TRBV9 and J usage is TRBJ1-1, with D uncertain. Germline CDR1 SGDLS, CDR2 YYNGEE. V was cut by 0 bases and J by 7 bases, with 7 bases left in between. The CDR3 consists of 12 residues. DNA for the CDR3: TGTGCCAGCAGCGTAGGGGGAGATGAAGCTTTCTTT. Residues: CASSVGGDEAFF.

This clone showed up just once. This rearrangement joins TRBV7-9 to TRBJ2-7, with a weak D call TRBD2 (6 bases). Trimming shortened V by 5 bases and J by 6 bases, and 20 bases separated the two germline ends. The CDR3 totals 15 residues. Germline values: CDR1 SEHNR, CDR2 FQNEAQ (reference sequence). CDR3 sequence reads: CASSGLTGTRGEQYF. The CDR3 nucleotides read TGTGCCAGCAGCGGCCTCACCGGGACGCGGGGCGAGCAGTACTTC.

The chain's CDR3 is CASSQRGSSDPYNEQFF. The CDR3 DNA sequence: TGCGCCAGCAGCCAACGAGGGAGCAGCGACCCTTACAATGAGCAGTTCTTC. The chain employs TRBV4-3 and TRBJ2-1; TRBD2 might be the D (5 bases). The CDR3 sequence is 17 residues long. The germline V gene encodes CDR1 LGHNA and CDR2 YSLEER. Deletions cut 2 bases from V and 4 bases from J, with 18 bases between.

This clone was recorded once. V is TRBV27 and J is TRBJ2-7; D remains unclear. Between the trimmed V and J ends, which lost 4 bases and 1 base, there was a span of 2 bases. CDR3 length equals 11 residues. CDR1 is MNHEY and CDR2 is SMNVEV in the germline V gene (reference sequence). The CDR3 bases are TGTGCCAGCAGTTCGTCCTACGAGCAGTACTTC. This codes for CASSSSYEQYF.

The gene calls are TRBV6-5 and TRBJ1-2; a weak D match, TRBD1 (5 bases). In germline, CDR1 is MNHEY, CDR2 SVGAGI. Trimming pared 8 bases from V and 3 bases from J, leaving 13 bases between. The CDR3 totals 13 residues. The CDR3 region is CASAPGQHYGYTF. As DNA, the CDR3 is TGTGCCAGCGCTCCAGGGCAGCACTATGGCTACACCTTC.

The chain joins TRBV7-2 to TRBJ2-1; 11 bases align to TRBD1. Germline lookup yields CDR1 SGHTA and CDR2 FQGNSA. The CDR3 is 15 amino acids. V gave up 5 bases and J gave up 4 bases; unmatched junction bases: 4. In DNA, the CDR3 is TGTGCCAGCAGCCGGACAGGGGGCGCATACAATGAGCAGTTCTTC. This sequence encodes CASSRTGGAYNEQFF.

The gene calls are TRBV19 and TRBJ1-3; 7 bases map to TRBD1. The CDR3 totals 14 residues. Germline V gene data show CDR1 as LNHDA and CDR2 as SQIVND (reference sequence). The ends lost 3 bases at V and 2 bases at J; junction bases unmatched: 1. The CDR3 sequence: CASSMQGAGNTIYF. The DNA of the CDR3 is TGTGCCAGTAGTATGCAGGGGGCTGGAAACACCATATATTTT.

This clone was detected only once. The J gene is TRBJ1-4, the V gene TRBV4-3, with 8 bases identical to TRBD1. J was trimmed by 0 bases and V by 4 bases; bases with no gene match: 1. This CDR3 comprises 15 residues. The germline gives CDR1 LGHNA, CDR2 YSLEER. The CDR3 here is CASSPQGATNEKLFF. DNA of the CDR3: TGCGCCAGCAGCCCACAGGGGGCAACTAATGAAAAACTGTTTTTT.

This chain connects TRBV28 to TRBJ2-5; no clear D. Trimming took off 3 bases at V and 2 bases at J, with 7 bases between the two ends. CDR3 length equals 13 residues. Looked up from germline, CDR1 is MDHEN and CDR2 is SYDVKM. The CDR3 reads CASSFHSQETQYF. The CDR3 nucleotides read TGTGCCAGCAGTTTCCACTCACAAGAGACCCAGTACTTC.

The chain is built from TRBV4-3 and TRBJ2-3; D perhaps matches TRBD2 (6 bases). Trimming removed 1 base at V and 2 bases at J, with 10 bases between. The CDR3 spans 15 residues. Germline assignment: CDR1 LGHNA and CDR2 YSLEER. Here the CDR3 DNA reads TGCGCCAGCAGCCAAGGGGACTTCCTCACAGATACGCAGTATTTT. Translation: CASSQGDFLTDTQYF.

The V gene is TRBV4-3, the J gene TRBJ2-7; D is perhaps TRBD2 (6 bases). Looked up from germline, CDR1 is LGHNA and CDR2 is YSLEER. V was trimmed by 1 base and J by 3 bases, leaving 10 bases between them. This CDR3 comprises 14 residues. This chain's CDR3 is CASSQGRDGYEQYF. CDR3 DNA sequence: TGCGCCAGCAGCCAAGGGCGGGACGGCTACGAGCAGTACTTC.

This clone has only one observation. The V and J genes are TRBV4-2 and TRBJ1-6, with D perhaps matching TRBD1 (6 bases). V gave up 2 bases and J gave up 12 bases, with 11 bases separating them. Germline V CDR1 and CDR2: LGHNA, YNFKEQ. CDR3 length: 13 amino acids. CDR3 sequence (DNA): TGTGCCAGCAGCCAAAGGGGGGGGTTACCCCTCCACTTT. This encodes CASSQRGGLPLHF.

The CDR3 spells CSVAGTANYGYTF. The DNA of the CDR3 is TGCAGCGTTGCGGGGACAGCTAACTATGGCTACACCTTC. The chain uses TRBV29-1 and TRBJ1-2, with 7 bases that match TRBD1. Looked up from germline, CDR1 is SQVTM and CDR2 is ANQGSEA. V dropped 4 bases and J dropped 0; count of bases not matched to a gene: 2. This CDR3 spans 13 amino acids.

The chain joins TRBV28 to TRBJ2-1; weak D call: TRBD2 (6 bases). The CDR3 covers 16 residues. Trimming stripped 5 bases from V and 6 bases from J, with 20 bases between. The germline CDR1 and CDR2 sequences are MDHEN and SYDVKM. This CDR3 is CASSTPSSGLTNEQFF. For the CDR3, the DNA is TGTGCCAGCAGTACTCCAAGCTCGGGACTCACCAATGAGCAGTTCTTC.

This clone is a singleton in its sample. The chain carries TRBV14 and TRBJ1-1, with D unresolved. V lost 0 bases, J lost 10 bases, and 15 bases lay in between. This CDR3 has 14 amino acids. Looked up from germline, CDR1 is SGHDN and CDR2 is FVKESK. Here the CDR3 reads CASSQDQVRVGAFF. The CDR3 DNA sequence: TGTGCCAGCAGCCAAGATCAAGTTCGGGTCGGAGCTTTCTTT.

The chain carries TRBV4-3 and TRBJ1-2; maybe TRBD1 (5 bases). The CDR3 spans 15 residues. Germline V gives CDR1 LGHNA, CDR2 YSLEER. Trimming left V 1 base short and J 7 bases short, with 16 bases between. The CDR3: CASSQALGGEGGYTF. The DNA for the CDR3 is TGCGCCAGCAGCCAAGCCCTCGGGGGGGAGGGTGGCTACACCTTC.

The V and J genes are TRBV4-3 and TRBJ2-4; D call uncertain. V was trimmed by 1 base and J by 5 bases, leaving 6 bases between them. Germline V lookup: CDR1 LGHNA, CDR2 YSLEER. CDR3 length: 13 amino acids. The CDR3 reads CASSQATENIQYF. The CDR3 DNA is TGCGCCAGCAGCCAAGCCACAGAAAACATTCAGTACTTC.

This chain connects TRBV28 to TRBJ2-1, with D uncertain. This CDR3 is 13 amino acids long. Germline CDR1 is MDHEN and CDR2 is SYDVKM. V was trimmed by 6 bases and J by 4 bases, leaving 10 bases between them. The CDR3 protein is CASRESVYNEQFF. DNA for the CDR3: TGTGCCAGCAGGGAGTCCGTGTACAATGAGCAGTTCTTC.